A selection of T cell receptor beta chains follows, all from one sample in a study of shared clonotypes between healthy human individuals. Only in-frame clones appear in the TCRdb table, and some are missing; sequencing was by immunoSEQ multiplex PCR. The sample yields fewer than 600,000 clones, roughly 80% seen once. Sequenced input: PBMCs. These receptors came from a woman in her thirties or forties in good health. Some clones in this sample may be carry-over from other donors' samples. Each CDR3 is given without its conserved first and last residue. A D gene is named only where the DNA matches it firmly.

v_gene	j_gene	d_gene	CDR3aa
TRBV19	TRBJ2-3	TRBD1	ASSVDRTSTDTQY
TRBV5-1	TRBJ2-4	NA	ASSLVGGNIQY
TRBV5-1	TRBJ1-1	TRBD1	ASSNRQGSVNTEAF
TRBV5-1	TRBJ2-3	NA	ASSLEGGDTQY
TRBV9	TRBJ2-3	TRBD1	ASSVAGTGSTDTQY
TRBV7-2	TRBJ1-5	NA	ASSADTGGWRPQH
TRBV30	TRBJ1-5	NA	AWSSLMDQPQH
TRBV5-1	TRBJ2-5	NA	ASSLGLRETQY
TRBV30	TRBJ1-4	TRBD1	AWNLPWTGLNEKLF
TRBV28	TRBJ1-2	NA	ASSYSSGVASYT
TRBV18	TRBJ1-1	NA	ASFGRMNTEAF
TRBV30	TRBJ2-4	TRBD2	AWRLAGAKNIQY
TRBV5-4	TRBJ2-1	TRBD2	ASSLRGSYNEQF
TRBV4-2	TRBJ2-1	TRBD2	ASSQDGPGGYNEQF
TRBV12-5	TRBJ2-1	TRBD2	ASGLVQAGRLEQF
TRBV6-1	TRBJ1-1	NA	ASIYRVEAF
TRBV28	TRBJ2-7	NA	ASSLRGSRVFN
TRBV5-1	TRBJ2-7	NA	ASTRDISYEQY
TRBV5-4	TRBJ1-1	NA	ASSLDRSNTEAF
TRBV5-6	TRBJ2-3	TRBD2	ASSLEVSGIDTQY
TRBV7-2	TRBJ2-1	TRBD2	ASSSIAGASAV
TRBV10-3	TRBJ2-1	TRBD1	AISPRTGMSYNEQF
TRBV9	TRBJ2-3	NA	ASREEDGADTQY
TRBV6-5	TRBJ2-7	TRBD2	ASSYSLAGGEDEQY
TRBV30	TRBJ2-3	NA	AWSVKGSTDTQY
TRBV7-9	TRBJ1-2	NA	ASAWGGSNYGYT
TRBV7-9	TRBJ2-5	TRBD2	ASSGGPGGETQY
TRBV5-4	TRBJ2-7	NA	ASSPQQIAYSSYEQY
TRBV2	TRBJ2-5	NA	ASSLRVGHRTRRETQY
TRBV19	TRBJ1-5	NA	ASRGQAGNQPQH
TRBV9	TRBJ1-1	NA	ASSVVAGNTEAF
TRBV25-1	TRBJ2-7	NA	ASSDRSGNLYEQY
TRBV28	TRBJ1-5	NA	ASRPPSMQPQH